This TCR beta chain was documented in a study of CXCR3-negative and CXCR3-positive naive CD8 T cells. Regarding the study as a whole: After cryopreservation, CXCR3 expression dropped partially; most assays used fresh PBMCs.

Libraries were UMI-labeled 5' RACE TRB cDNA. TCRdb processed the 5' RACE reads again and assigns one entry to each CDR3 protein, with no DNA. This sample's table reports tens of thousands of distinct CDR3 sequences. CDR3 length: 13 amino acids. Regarding this clonotype: No antigen is known for it.

The clonotype originates from a human donor in good health. Some clones in this sample may be carry-over from other donors' samples. Source material: naive CXCR3- CD8+ T cells from blood. The subset denotes: CD45RO-CCR7+CD27+CD95- naive CD8+ T cells lacking CXCR3 (TNR3-). The chain links TRBV12-3 or TRBV12-4 to TRBJ2-4; as DNA is missing, the TRBD1 call by TCRdb cannot be tested. The CDR3 sequence is CASSLGGGDIQYF.